This TCR beta chain was sequenced during a study of control samples from healthy donors and cancer patients. Sequenced by immunoSEQ multiplex PCR; TCRdb stores in-frame clones only, minus some. The sample records around 33,000 clones, 86% being singletons. Per germline, CDR1 MNHNY and CDR2 SVGAGI (reference sequence). The J segment lost 2 bases and the V segment lost 6 bases, leaving 8 bases of the junction unmatched. This CDR3 spans 15 amino acids. The sequenced sample was PBMCs. The V and J genes are TRBV6-6 and TRBJ1-1; 8 bases agree with TRBD1. This receptor was taken from a woman aged 40 to 50 with lung cancer. The CDR3 nucleotides are TGTGCCAGCAGGGTAACAGGGGGGGGAAACACTGAAGCTTTCTTT. Its protein product is CASRVTGGGNTEAFF.